The next 23 T cell receptor beta chains were all read from a single sample in a study of regulatory T cells in long-lasting Graves disease. This sample's time point: persistent/refractory GD, antithyroid drugs over 5 years with positive TRAb. Scientists built the TCR library using RNA that was extracted from PBMCs. Construction of TCR beta libraries relied on iRepertoire HTBI primers and on Arm-PCR targeting CDR3 regions. TCRdb re-called the multiplex PCR reads through MiXCR, storing one row per CDR3 protein. This table has around 500,000 distinct CDR3 sequences, less than 25% appearing once. This sample comprised peripheral blood mononuclear cells (PBMCs), obtained when the disease was refractory, from a patient treated with antithyroid drugs. Receptors originate from a female donor with Graves disease.

This clonotype was picked up many times. J is TRBJ1-6 and V is TRBV6-1, with TRBD1 matching 9 bases. The CDR3 sequence is 13 residues long. Germline V gene sequence: CDR1 MNHNS, CDR2 SASEGT. J was trimmed by 7 bases and V by 10 bases; bases with no gene match: 5. The CDR3: CATGQGINSPLHF. CDR3 nucleotides: TGTGCCACCGGACAGGGGATCAATTCACCCCTCCACTTT.

This clonotype was observed a handful of times. The chain combines TRBV24-1 with TRBJ2-3; D not certain. The ends were cut back, 5 bases at V and 0 bases at J, with 14 bases in the middle. Per the germline V gene, CDR1 is KGHDR and CDR2 is SFDVKD. The CDR3 has 16 residues. CDR3 sequence: CATSGDGRRSTDTQYF. The CDR3 nucleotides are TGTGCCACCAGTGGAGACGGAAGGAGAAGCACAGATACGCAGTATTTT.

This chain links TRBV20-1 with TRBJ2-7, with 11 bases that match TRBD2. The CDR3 length is 15 residues. V gave up 5 bases and J gave up 4 bases; unmatched junction bases: 10. Germline CDR1 reads DFQATT; CDR2 reads SNEGSKA (reference sequence). The CDR3 nucleotides are TGCAGTGCTCGCAACTCCGGGACTAGCGGATACGAGCAGTACTTC. Amino acid sequence: CSARNSGTSGYEQYF.

This clonotype was detected many times. V and J are TRBV6-1 and TRBJ2-5, with a tentative D call TRBD1 (5 bases). The germline V gene has CDR1 MNHNS and CDR2 SASEGT. There are 15 residues in the CDR3. With 7 bases removed from V and 1 base from J, the gap between germline ends came to 16 bases. CDR3 nucleotide sequence: TGTGCCAGCACCGACCCAACAGGAGTCCAAGAGACCCAGTACTTC. It codes for CASTDPTGVQETQYF.

The V call is TRBV27, the J call TRBJ2-2, with TRBD2 matching over 7 bases. Trimming cost V 0 bases and J 5 bases; bases outside gene matches: 12. The CDR3 has 18 residues. Germline V gene lookup returns CDR1 MNHEY and CDR2 SMNVEV (reference sequence). CDR3 amino acids: CASSLSWGREVRTGELFF. CDR3 DNA sequence: TGTGCCAGCAGTTTATCGTGGGGCCGGGAGGTTAGGACCGGGGAGCTGTTTTTT.

This clonotype was picked up many times. The V gene is TRBV11-2, the J gene TRBJ1-1; D remains unclear. V lost 3 bases to trimming and J lost 0 bases, with 8 bases between them. The length of the CDR3 is 14 residues. Per the germline V gene, CDR1 is SGHAT and CDR2 is FQNNGV. For the CDR3, the DNA is TGTGCCAGCAGCTTGGGCTTGTTGAACACTGAAGCTTTCTTT. Its translation: CASSLGLLNTEAFF.

This clonotype was counted ten times or more. J is TRBJ1-5 and V is TRBV28; D is ambiguous. The germline CDR1 and CDR2 sequences are MDHEN and SYDVKM. Trimming pared 7 bases from V and 1 base from J, leaving 11 bases between. The CDR3 loop spans 14 amino acids. CDR3 nucleotides: TGTGCCAGCATAAATTTCCACAGCAATCAGCCCCAGCATTTT. Translated, it gives CASINFHSNQPQHF.

This clonotype was detected a few times. This rearrangement joins TRBV5-1 to TRBJ2-2; 7 bases match TRBD1. The V and J ends lost 6 bases and 2 bases, in that order; junction bases with no gene match: 4. The CDR3 runs 14 residues. CDR1 SGHRS and CDR2 YFSETQ come from the germline V gene. The CDR3 nucleotides are TGCGCCAGCACGACAGGGATTAACACCGGGGAGCTGTTTTTT. It codes for CASTTGINTGELFF.

This clonotype occurred a few times. The rearrangement links TRBV27 to TRBJ1-1; D is perhaps TRBD1 (5 bases). Between the trimmed V and J ends, which lost 5 bases and 3 bases, there was a span of 10 bases. CDR1 is MNHEY and CDR2 is SMNVEV in the germline V gene (reference sequence). CDR3 length equals 13 residues. CDR3 protein: CASSPQVHTEAFF. The CDR3 nucleotides are TGTGCCAGCAGTCCACAGGTTCACACTGAAGCTTTCTTT.

This rearrangement joins TRBV4-2 to TRBJ1-4; D is possibly TRBD1 (5 bases). Germline CDR1 is LGHNA and CDR2 is YNFKEQ. The CDR3 is 16 amino acids. Deletions cut 0 bases from V and 6 bases from J, with 14 bases between. This CDR3 reads CASSQERQGLDEKLFF. The CDR3 DNA reads as TGTGCCAGCAGCCAAGAGCGGCAGGGACTAGATGAAAAACTGTTTTTT.

The chain has TRBV29-1 and TRBJ2-5, with 7 bases that match TRBD2. After removal of 4 bases from V and 5 bases from J, the junction contained 10 bases not matched to a gene. There are 14 residues in the CDR3. CDR1 and CDR2 (germline): SQVTM, ANQGSEA. The DNA for the CDR3 is TGCAGCGTTGGATTGGCGGGAGTAGGGGAGACCCAGTACTTC. Amino acid sequence: CSVGLAGVGETQYF.

In this sample, this clonotype turned up a few times. The rearrangement links TRBV9 to TRBJ1-1, with D possibly being TRBD1 (6 bases). Looked up from germline, CDR1 is SGDLS and CDR2 is YYNGEE. The CDR3 has 13 amino acids. Trimming took off 0 bases at V and 7 bases at J, with 10 bases between the two ends. The CDR3 DNA is TGTGCCAGCAGCGTAGGGTTCAGGGGTGAAGCTTTCTTT. Its protein product is CASSVGFRGEAFF.

This clonotype has a count of ten or more. The V and J genes are TRBV6-2 or TRBV6-3 and TRBJ2-7; 7 nucleotides line up with TRBD1. CDR1 and CDR2 from the germline V gene are MNHEY and SVGEGT. The CDR3 length is 17 residues. J was trimmed by 4 bases and V by 2 bases; bases with no gene match: 14. The CDR3 sequence is CASSYAGHRDSLYEQYF. Written as DNA, the CDR3 is TGTGCCAGCAGTTACGCGGGCCACCGGGACAGTCTATACGAGCAGTACTTC.

The chain has TRBV15 and TRBJ2-7; D not resolved. This CDR3 contains 11 residues. Trimming removed 7 bases at V and 0 bases at J, with 4 bases between. Germline CDR1 and CDR2: LNHNV and YYDKDF (reference sequence). The CDR3 DNA reads TGTGCCACCAACCCCTCCTACGAGCAGTACTTC. Translation: CATNPSYEQYF.

This clonotype was observed at least ten times. This sequence joins TRBV28 and TRBJ1-1, with TRBD1 as a possible D gene (6 bases). Germline loops: CDR1 MDHEN, CDR2 SYDVKM. Trimming pared 6 bases from V and 2 bases from J, leaving 10 bases between. CDR3 length: 13 residues. In DNA, the CDR3 is TGTGCCAGCAGCCGGGACACTAACACTGAAGCTTTCTTT. This codes for CASSRDTNTEAFF.

Note on this clonotype: This sequence may be a read error, since a much larger clone differs from it by one base. The chain uses TRBV15 and TRBJ2-7; the D gene is possibly TRBD1 (6 bases). Germline V gene sequence: CDR1 LNHNV, CDR2 YYDKDF (reference sequence). The CDR3 is 16 amino acids. CDR3 nucleotides: TGTGCCACCAGCAGACGCAGGGGCTCAAGCTCCTACGAGCGGTACTTC. This codes for CATSRRRGSSSYERYF.

The chain uses TRBV5-1 and TRBJ2-5; TRBD1 agrees at 8 bases. V lost 0 bases to trimming and J lost 3 bases; unmatched junction nucleotides: 7. Germline CDR1 reads SGHRS; CDR2 reads YFSETQ. This CDR3 is 16 amino acids long. CDR3 bases: TGCGCCAGCAGCTTGGTCGGGACAGGCCCCGAAGAGACCCAGTACTTC. It encodes CASSLVGTGPEETQYF.

In this sample, this clonotype turned up a few times. The chain carries TRBV11-2 and TRBJ2-1; D is uncertain. Germline lookup yields CDR1 SGHAT and CDR2 FQNNGV. The CDR3 is made up of 16 amino acids. Between the trimmed V and J ends, which lost 0 bases and 3 bases, there was a span of 12 bases. The DNA of the CDR3 is TGTGCCAGCAGCTTAGACTCTTTCGGCCGCTACAATGAGCAGTTCTTC. This gives the protein CASSLDSFGRYNEQFF. Drawing the rest from reference TRBV11-2 and TRBJ2-1, the complete variable domain is EAGVAQSPRYKIIEKRQSVAFWCNPISGHATLYWYQQILGQGPKLLIQFQNNGVVDDSQLPKDRFSAERLKGVDSTLKIQPAKLEDSAVYLCASSLDSFGRYNEQFFGPGTRLTVL.

This clonotype was observed a few times. V gene TRBV11-2 combines with J gene TRBJ2-3; D is uncertain. Germline CDR1 is SGHAT and CDR2 is FQNNGV. The length of the CDR3 is 15 residues. The germline V and J ends were trimmed by 3 bases and 0 bases, with 10 bases remaining between them. In DNA form, the CDR3 reads TGTGCCAGCAGCTTGGGATTCCTGAGCACAGATACGCAGTATTTT. Its translation: CASSLGFLSTDTQYF.

This clonotype was detected many times. The chain uses TRBV6-1 and TRBJ2-7; weak D call: TRBD2 (5 bases). CDR1 and CDR2 from the germline V gene are MNHNS and SASEGT. Trimming left V 1 base short and J 0 bases short, with 10 bases between. This CDR3 is 15 amino acids long. CDR3 region: CASSEEVLASYEQYF. The CDR3 DNA is TGTGCCAGCAGTGAAGAGGTTCTAGCCTCCTACGAGCAGTACTTC.

The J gene is TRBJ2-7, the V gene TRBV20-1, with 8 bases matching TRBD2. Germline V lookup: CDR1 DFQATT, CDR2 SNEGSKA (reference sequence). This CDR3 contains 12 residues. V shed 4 bases, J shed 4 bases, and the junction held 3 bases outside the gene matches. CDR3 in DNA: TGCAGTGCTATAGGGACTAGTTACGAGCAGTACTTC. Amino acid sequence: CSAIGTSYEQYF.

V and J are TRBV7-2 and TRBJ2-2; the D gene is possibly TRBD1 (5 bases). The germline CDR1 and CDR2 sequences are SGHTA and FQGNSA. V was trimmed by 3 bases and J by 9 bases, leaving 11 bases between them. CDR3 length equals 13 residues. CDR3 bases: TGTGCCAGCAGCTTCCTCCAGGGCAGGGAGCTGTTTTTT. This translates into CASSFLQGRELFF.

In its sample, this clonotype was seen a few times. The gene calls are TRBV9 and TRBJ2-7; 9 bases agree with TRBD1. V lost 4 bases to trimming and J lost 0 bases; unmatched junction nucleotides: 11. The length of the CDR3 is 17 residues. Per the germline V gene, CDR1 is SGDLS and CDR2 is YYNGEE. CDR3 sequence (DNA): TGTGCCAGCAGCCGGGACGGACAGGGGTCAAGCTCCTACGAGCAGTACTTC. Translated: CASSRDGQGSSSYEQYF.